The 20 T cell receptor beta chains below were found in one sample sequenced in a study of blood T cell repertoires in COVID-19. TCRdb's table, derived via immunoSEQ multiplex PCR, lists solely in-frame clones and lacks some. The sample has about 150,000 clones; roughly nine tenths are singletons. The sample taken for sequencing was peripheral blood. Source of these receptors: a man aged 18 to 35 with COVID-19, enrolled during active disease.

The J gene is TRBJ2-7, the V gene TRBV11-1, with 8 bases aligning to TRBD2. The CDR3 contains 15 residues. The germline CDR1 and CDR2 sequences are SGHAT and FQDESV (reference sequence). Trimming removed 5 bases from V and 1 base from J; junction bases left unmatched: 7. CDR3 in amino acids: CASSPRPGGSYEQYF. The DNA of the CDR3 is TGTGCCAGCAGCCCTCGTCCGGGGGGGTCCTACGAGCAGTACTTC.

This CDR3 is CASKQGASSYEQYF. The CDR3 DNA reads as TGTGCCAGCAAACAGGGGGCGAGCTCCTACGAGCAGTACTTC. This chain links TRBV6-5 with TRBJ2-7; TRBD1 matches 9 bases. V lost 7 bases to trimming and J lost 0 bases; unmatched junction nucleotides: 4. Looked up from germline, CDR1 is MNHEY and CDR2 is SVGAGI. CDR3 length: 14 amino acids.

CDR3 in amino acids: CASSIRTVSQGYEQYF. For the CDR3, the DNA is TGTGCCAGTAGTATCCGGACAGTCAGCCAGGGCTACGAGCAGTACTTC. V is TRBV19 and J is TRBJ2-7; TRBD1 is a possible D gene (6 bases). V gave up 3 bases and J gave up 3 bases, with 18 bases separating them. The V gene's germline CDR1 is LNHDA and CDR2 SQIVND (reference sequence). The CDR3 runs 16 residues. Full variable domain (remainder filled in from reference TRBV19 and TRBJ2-7): DGGITQSPKYLFRKEGQNVTLSCEQNLNHDAMYWYRQDPGQGLRLIYYSQIVNDFQKGDIAEGYSVSREKKESFPLTVTSAQKNPTAFYLCASSIRTVSQGYEQYFGPGTRLTVT.

This clone appeared a single time. The chain joins TRBV7-9 to TRBJ2-2; D is uncertain. The CDR3 has 16 residues. The germline gives CDR1 SEHNR, CDR2 FQNEAQ (reference sequence). Trimming pared 5 bases from V and 6 bases from J, leaving 19 bases between. The CDR3 reads CASSPRLVKVAGELFF. As DNA, the CDR3 is TGTGCCAGCAGCCCCCGATTGGTTAAAGTAGCCGGGGAGCTGTTTTTT.

This clone showed up just once. The chain joins TRBV30 to TRBJ1-2, with 9 bases fitting TRBD1. J was trimmed by 5 bases and V by 7 bases; bases with no gene match: 2. Germline assignment: CDR1 GTSNPN and CDR2 SVGIG (reference sequence). This CDR3 region has 11 residues. CDR3 sequence reads: CASDRGYGYTF. CDR3 sequence (DNA): TGTGCCTCGGACAGGGGTTATGGCTACACCTTC.

J is TRBJ2-2 and V is TRBV27; 12 nucleotides align to TRBD1. CDR1 and CDR2 from the germline V gene are MNHEY and SMNVEV (reference sequence). The CDR3 length is 16 residues. V gave up 3 bases and J gave up 7 bases; unmatched junction bases: 6. Here the CDR3 reads CASSFGTGGAGGELFF. The CDR3 DNA reads TGTGCCAGCAGTTTCGGGACAGGGGGCGCGGGCGGGGAGCTGTTTTTT.

This chain connects TRBV28 to TRBJ2-2; the match to TRBD1 covers 8 bases. The CDR3 loop spans 19 amino acids. Germline V lookup: CDR1 MDHEN, CDR2 SYDVKM. V shed 3 bases and J 0 bases; nucleotides not matched to a gene: 12. The CDR3 here is CASSLLIIKTGANTGELFF. The CDR3 DNA is TGTGCCAGCAGTTTGTTAATCATCAAGACAGGGGCGAACACCGGGGAGCTGTTTTTT.

The gene calls are TRBV19 and TRBJ2-7, with 10 bases lining up with TRBD1. Looked up from germline, CDR1 is LNHDA and CDR2 is SQIVND (reference sequence). This CDR3 is 15 amino acids long. Trimming cost V 4 bases and J 2 bases; bases outside gene matches: 5. CDR3 loop: CASSSAGQGAYEQYF. CDR3 nucleotide sequence: TGTGCCAGTAGTAGCGCCGGACAGGGGGCCTACGAGCAGTACTTC.

This clone showed up just once. The V gene is TRBV30, the J gene TRBJ2-2, with 10 bases identical to TRBD2. The CDR3 is made up of 14 amino acids. V trimming: 2 bases; J trimming: 13 bases; junction bases outside the gene matches: 10. The germline V gene has CDR1 GTSNPN and CDR2 SVGIG (reference sequence). Here the CDR3 DNA reads TGTGCCTGGAGTTTTCTAGCGGGGGAGGCGTGGCTGTTTTTT. Its protein product is CAWSFLAGEAWLFF.

CDR3 sequence (DNA): TGTGCCAGCAGTTTCCCCAGCTCCTATAATTCACCCCTCCACTTT. This encodes CASSFPSSYNSPLHF. The chain links TRBV28 to TRBJ1-6, with unresolved D. The V gene lost 3 bases and the J gene lost 0 bases, with 6 bases spanning the gap. CDR3 length equals 15 residues. From germline, CDR1 is MDHEN and CDR2 SYDVKM.

V usage is TRBV4-1 and J usage is TRBJ2-3; D is unresolved. V was cut by 2 bases and J by 2 bases, with 5 bases left in between. The CDR3 runs 13 residues. Germline V gives CDR1 MGHRA, CDR2 YSYEKL. The CDR3 coding sequence is TGCGCCAGCAGCCAACAGTTCACAGATACGCAGTATTTT. Its protein is CASSQQFTDTQYF.

This chain joins TRBV5-8 and TRBJ2-7, with 7 bases matching TRBD1. The CDR3 loop spans 15 amino acids. V shed 2 bases, J shed 2 bases, and the junction held 7 bases outside the gene matches. Per germline, CDR1 SGHTS and CDR2 YDEGEE. CDR3 protein: CASSFIRDSTYEQYF. In DNA form, the CDR3 reads TGTGCCAGCAGCTTTATCCGGGACAGTACCTACGAGCAGTACTTC.

On this clone itself: An end of the junction does not agree with germline; a read error may underlie this. This chain uses TRBV30 with TRBJ1-4, with 8 bases identical to TRBD1. The CDR3 has 16 residues. Germline CDR1 and CDR2: GTSNPN and SVGIG (reference sequence). The CDR3 reads CAWLGTGIATNEKLLF. The CDR3, as DNA: TGTGCCTGGTTGGGGACAGGCATTGCAACTAATGAAAAACTGCTTTTT.

This sequence joins TRBV6-6 and TRBJ2-7; TRBD2 matches at 15 bases. Trimming removed 4 bases from V and 2 bases from J; junction bases left unmatched: 3. From germline, CDR1 is MNHNY and CDR2 SVGAGI (reference sequence). This CDR3 is 16 amino acids long. The CDR3 nucleotides are TGTGCCAGCAGTTCACGGACTAGCGGGAGGGCCTACGAGCAGTACTTC. It codes for CASSSRTSGRAYEQYF.

The gene calls are TRBV11-2 and TRBJ1-2, with D unclear. Trimming left V 0 bases short and J 5 bases short, with 7 bases between. This CDR3 region has 13 residues. Germline CDR1 SGHAT, CDR2 FQNNGV. The CDR3 protein is CASSLEAVYGYTF. CDR3 in DNA: TGTGCCAGCAGCTTAGAGGCAGTATATGGCTACACCTTC.

V is TRBV28 and J is TRBJ2-7; TRBD2 matches 9 bases. V was clipped by 7 bases and J by 7 bases; unmatched bases: 5. The germline V gene encodes CDR1 MDHEN and CDR2 SYDVKM. The CDR3 contains 12 residues. The CDR3 nucleotides read TGTGCCAGCAAGGGACTAGCCGGGGAGCAGTACTTC. Translation gives CASKGLAGEQYF.

V and J are TRBV5-1 and TRBJ2-3; D not certain. The V gene's germline CDR1 is SGHRS and CDR2 YFSETQ. The CDR3 has 14 residues. The V end lost 4 bases, the J end lost 1 base, and 10 bases lay between the germline ends. The CDR3, as DNA: TGCGCCAGCAGCCTACCCCTAGGCACAGATACGCAGTATTTT. It encodes CASSLPLGTDTQYF. Full variable domain (outside the CDR3, taken from reference TRBV5-1 and TRBJ2-3): KAGVTQTPRYLIKTRGQQVTLSCSPISGHRSVSWYQQTPGQGLQFLFEYFSETQRNKGNFPGRFSGRQFSNSRSEMNVSTLELGDSALYLCASSLPLGTDTQYFGPGTRLTVL.

This chain uses TRBV5-1 with TRBJ2-5; weak D call: TRBD2 (5 bases). The CDR3 loop spans 13 amino acids. The V gene's germline CDR1 is SGHRS and CDR2 YFSETQ. Trimming stripped 1 base from V and 3 bases from J, with 7 bases between. The CDR3 DNA follows: TGCGCCAGCAGCTTGCGGCGGGAAGAGACCCAGTACTTC. The encoded protein is CASSLRREETQYF.

The chain is built from TRBV15 and TRBJ1-5, with TRBD1 matching 7 bases. With 5 bases clipped from V and 4 bases from J, the junction kept 8 bases outside the gene matches. CDR1 is LNHNV and CDR2 is YYDKDF in the germline V gene (reference sequence). The CDR3 runs 15 residues. The CDR3 sequence: CATSDSRQGNQPQHF. The CDR3 nucleotides read TGTGCCACCAGCGACTCTAGACAGGGAAATCAGCCCCAGCATTTT.

This chain joins TRBV7-3 and TRBJ1-6; 7 bases fit TRBD1. The length of the CDR3 is 15 residues. Germline-derived CDR1 and CDR2 are SGHTA and FQGTGA. V gave up 0 bases and J gave up 10 bases; unmatched junction bases: 6. The CDR3 bases are TGTGCCAGCAGCTTAACAGGGGGCGGCGGCTCACCCCTCCACTTT. It yields the protein CASSLTGGGGSPLHF.